This TCR beta chain was found in a study of T cell repertoires in cytomegalovirus infection. Across the study: Shared public TCR beta signatures pointed to both CMV infection and a matching HLA type. Broader study findings: Totalled public TCR beta family frequency picked out people who carried CMV plus the relevant HLA.

The CDR3 length is 20 residues. Losses at the gene ends were 2 bases for V and 0 bases for J; bases not matched to a gene: 9. Germline lookup yields CDR1 SGHTA and CDR2 FQGNSA. The table lists this clonotype with many counts. Its antigen remains unknown. Each CDR3 protein gets one entry after TCRdb re-called the reads with MiXCR. The sample lists about 250,000 distinct CDR3 sequences; approximately 6.7% were seen once. This receptor was taken from a human donor in good health (CMV status not recorded). Some clones in this sample may be carry-over from other donors' samples. Sequenced: PBMCs. The V call is TRBV7-2, the J call TRBJ2-6; 11 bases are shared with TRBD2. The DNA of the CDR3 is TGTGCCAGCAGCTTAACCAGACTAGCGGGGACGACCTCTGGGGCCAACGTCCTGACTTTC. It codes for CASSLTRLAGTTSGANVLTF.